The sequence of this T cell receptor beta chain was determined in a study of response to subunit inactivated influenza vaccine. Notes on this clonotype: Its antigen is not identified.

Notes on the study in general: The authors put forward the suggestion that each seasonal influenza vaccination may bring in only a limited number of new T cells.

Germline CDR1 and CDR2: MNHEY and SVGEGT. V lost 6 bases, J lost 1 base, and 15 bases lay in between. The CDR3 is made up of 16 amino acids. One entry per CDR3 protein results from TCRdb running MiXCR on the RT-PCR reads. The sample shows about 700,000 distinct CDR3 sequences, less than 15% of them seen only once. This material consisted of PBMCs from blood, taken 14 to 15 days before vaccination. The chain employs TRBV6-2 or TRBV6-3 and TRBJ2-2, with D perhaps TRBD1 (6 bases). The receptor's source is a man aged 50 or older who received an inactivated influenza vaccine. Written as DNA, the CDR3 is TGTGCCAGCAGGAGTACCATGGACAGGAACACCGGGGAGCTGTTTTTT. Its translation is CASRSTMDRNTGELFF.